These 14 T cell receptor beta chains share one sample of origin, sequenced in a study of T cell therapy after organ transplantation. TCRdb keeps only in-frame clones here, not all; method: immunoSEQ multiplex PCR. Counted here are some 48,000 clones, about 94% occurring once; the ten biggest clones make up around 3.2%. Their target antigens are unknown. Sample: CD8+ T cells from blood, taken before autologous CMV-specific T cell therapy. All receptors derive from a human patient who had received a solid organ transplant and had CMV disease.

This sequence joins TRBV5-4 and TRBJ1-1; D unresolved. Trimming cost V 7 bases and J 7 bases, with 17 bases left between them. This CDR3 has 13 amino acids. In germline, CDR1 is SGHNT, CDR2 YYREEE (reference sequence). The CDR3 loop reads CASEGIKAGEAFF. CDR3 bases: TGTGCCAGCGAGGGTATTAAGGCAGGTGAAGCTTTCTTT.

This clone came up once. The chain couples TRBV2 to TRBJ1-1; D is uncertain. V dropped 8 bases and J dropped 5 bases, with 9 bases sitting between them. This CDR3 is built from 11 residues. Germline loops: CDR1 SNHLY, CDR2 FYNNEI. DNA for the CDR3: TGTGCCAGCGGGGTGGGGACTGAAGCTTTCTTT. Translated, it gives CASGVGTEAFF.

The V call is TRBV9, the J call TRBJ1-1, with unresolved D. The CDR3 runs to 15 residues. V dropped 3 bases and J dropped 4 bases, with 16 bases sitting between them. CDR1 and CDR2 (germline): SGDLS, YYNGEE. The CDR3 DNA reads as TGTGCCAGCAGCGCCGGCGAGGGTTTGGGCACTGAAGCTTTCTTT. This sequence encodes CASSAGEGLGTEAFF.

The chain employs TRBV5-4 and TRBJ2-1, with 8 bases lining up with TRBD1. The CDR3 runs 15 residues. Trimming took 4 bases from V and 8 from J; bases not matched to a gene: 11. The germline V gene has CDR1 SGHNT and CDR2 YYREEE (reference sequence). CDR3 nucleotide sequence: TGTGCCAGCAGCCCAACCGGGACAGGTAACGATGAGCAGTTCTTC. As protein: CASSPTGTGNDEQFF.

The genes are TRBV5-1 and TRBJ1-2; 10 nucleotides match TRBD1. The germline gives CDR1 SGHRS, CDR2 YFSETQ. This CDR3 spans 17 amino acids. The V segment lost 3 bases and the J segment 5 bases; nucleotides outside the gene matches: 13. This CDR3 is CASSSTHQDRGVYGYTF. For the CDR3, the DNA is TGCGCCAGCAGCTCCACCCATCAGGACAGGGGGGTTTATGGCTACACCTTC.

The chain couples TRBV9 to TRBJ1-2; 7 bases align to TRBD1. This CDR3 region has 15 residues. J gave up 4 bases and V 4 bases, and 10 bases lay outside the gene matches. Germline CDR1 SGDLS, CDR2 YYNGEE. The CDR3 here is CASSSSGGFGYGYTF. The CDR3 DNA sequence: TGTGCCAGCAGCAGTTCAGGGGGATTTGGCTATGGCTACACCTTC.

The rearrangement links TRBV5-1 to TRBJ1-1; no definite D call. CDR3 length: 14 amino acids. V lost 0 bases and J 0 bases, leaving 6 bases between the germline ends. CDR1 and CDR2 (germline): SGHRS, YFSETQ. CDR3 bases: TGCGCCAGCAGCTTGGGGCAGATGAACACTGAAGCTTTCTTT. Translated, it gives CASSLGQMNTEAFF.

J is TRBJ1-5 and V is TRBV9; D gene unclear. The CDR3 extends over 20 amino acids. V lost 4 bases and J 0 bases, leaving 26 bases between the germline ends. Per germline, CDR1 SGDLS and CDR2 YYNGEE. CDR3: CASSTPWAGLGQGSNQPQHF. In DNA form, the CDR3 reads TGTGCCAGCAGCACCCCCTGGGCGGGTCTAGGGCAAGGTAGCAATCAGCCCCAGCATTTT.

V usage is TRBV5-4 and J usage is TRBJ2-7; D possibly matches TRBD1 or TRBD2 (5 bases each). Germline-derived CDR1 and CDR2 are SGHNT and YYREEE (reference sequence). The CDR3 is 14 residues long. Trimming shortened V by 4 bases and J by 2 bases, and 13 bases separated the two germline ends. As DNA, the CDR3 is TGTGCCAGCAGCGCCACCGGGGCGACCTACGAGCAGTACTTC. Protein product: CASSATGATYEQYF.

The chain recombines TRBV6-5 with TRBJ2-1; D remains unclear. Trimming removed 2 bases from V and 5 bases from J, with 10 bases in between. The CDR3 sequence is 14 residues long. In germline, CDR1 is MNHEY, CDR2 SVGAGI. CDR3 in DNA: TGTGCCAGCAGTTACCCCCAGAGTCACAATGAGCAGTTCTTC. Its protein product is CASSYPQSHNEQFF.

The chain joins TRBV7-9 to TRBJ2-7; D gene uncertain. Germline V gene data show CDR1 as SEHNR and CDR2 as FQNEAQ (reference sequence). The CDR3 runs to 11 residues. V shed 4 bases and J shed 6 bases, with 7 bases lying between them. The CDR3 DNA reads TGTGCCAGCAGCTACGTAGGCGAGCAGTACTTC. This codes for CASSYVGEQYF.

V gene TRBV7-6 combines with J gene TRBJ2-1; D uncertain. The CDR3 contains 15 residues. Germline V CDR1 and CDR2: SGHVS, FNYEAQ. V was pared by 0 bases and J by 8 bases, with 14 bases between. This CDR3 is CASSLALGLEDEQFF. The CDR3 nucleotides are TGTGCCAGCAGCTTAGCGCTCGGGCTAGAGGATGAGCAGTTCTTC.

Remarks on this clone: No DNA is shown, since the ends of the CDR3 on it are uncertain; the CDR3 is the one TCRdb lists. V usage is TRBV15 and J usage is TRBJ1-2. The CDR3 has 18 residues if both end residues are counted. Germline V gene lookup returns CDR1 LNHNV and CDR2 YYDKDF (reference sequence). CDR3: CATSSILVRDGRDYGYTF.

The rearrangement joins TRBV11-2 to TRBJ2-3; 10 nucleotides match TRBD1. Germline V gene lookup returns CDR1 SGHAT and CDR2 FQNNGV. The CDR3 loop spans 15 amino acids. Trimming cost V 3 bases and J 2 bases; bases outside gene matches: 2. CDR3 in amino acids: CASSFGTGDTDTQYF. As DNA, the CDR3 is TGTGCCAGCAGCTTCGGGACAGGGGACACAGATACGCAGTATTTT.